This entry lists 14 T cell receptor beta chains sequenced from one sample in a study of blood T cell repertoires in COVID-19 (dated by TCRdb to 2020 to 2022). The library was built by means of the immunoSEQ multiplex PCR assay. TCRdb took this table from immuneACCESS and kept in-frame rearrangements with V and J called. Such tables lack part of the clones; where checked against another copy, unresolved V genes explain under half of the gap, and the rest is unexplained. The sample table shows about 140,000 clones, and approximately 87% are seen once. The ten top clones hold about 4.3% of the sample. Sequenced input: peripheral blood. The source is a woman aged 40-49 years with acute or convalescent COVID-19.

This clone occurred once. This sequence joins TRBV13 and TRBJ2-3; 9 bases align to TRBD2. Germline loops: CDR1 PRHDT, CDR2 FYEKMQ (reference sequence). The CDR3 is made up of 15 amino acids. V dropped 5 bases and J dropped 5; count of bases not matched to a gene: 8. The CDR3 nucleotides read TGTGCCAGCAGCGTATCCCGCGGGAGGGTAGATACGCAGTATTTT. Translating it yields CASSVSRGRVDTQYF. Full variable domain (outside the CDR3, taken from reference TRBV13 and TRBJ2-3): AAGVIQSPRHLIKEKRETATLKCYPIPRHDTVYWYQQGPGQDPQFLISFYEKMQSDKGSIPDRFSAQQFSDYHSELNMSSLELGDSALYFCASSVSRGRVDTQYFGPGTRLTVL.

The chain is built from TRBV7-2 and TRBJ2-7; TRBD1 might be the D (5 bases). CDR1 is SGHTA, CDR2 FQGNSA, per germline. The CDR3 has 15 amino acids. Trimming stripped 2 bases from V and 4 bases from J, with 15 bases between. This CDR3 is CASSLWAGKMYEQYF. CDR3 nucleotides: TGTGCCAGCAGCTTATGGGCAGGGAAGATGTACGAGCAGTACTTC. Based on the CDR3 plus reference TRBV7-2 and TRBJ2-7, the full variable domain is GAGVSQSPSNKVTEKGKDVELRCDPISGHTALYWYRQSLGQGLEFLIYFQGNSAPDKSGLPSDRFSAERTGGSVSTLTIQRTQQEDSAVYLCASSLWAGKMYEQYFGPGTRLTVT.

The V and J genes are TRBV12-3 or TRBV12-4 and TRBJ2-1; 8 bases are shared with TRBD2. The CDR3 loop spans 13 amino acids. V lost 8 bases, J lost 10 bases, and 10 bases stayed unmatched. The CDR3 loop reads CASLGTRWGEQFF. CDR3 nucleotides: TGTGCCAGCTTAGGGACTAGGTGGGGGGAGCAGTTCTTC.

The V call is TRBV5-1, the J call TRBJ2-5; 9 bases match TRBD2. Unmatched junction bases numbered 8, after V lost 0 bases and J lost 5 bases. CDR1 and CDR2 from the germline V gene are SGHRS and YFSETQ. CDR3 size: 16 residues. CDR3 sequence (DNA): TGCGCCAGCAGCTTGGCGGTAGCGGGGGCCGGGGAGACCCAGTACTTC. Translating gives CASSLAVAGAGETQYF.

The CDR3: CAWSVAPLEQFF. The CDR3 DNA sequence: TGTGCCTGGAGTGTAGCCCCCCTTGAGCAGTTCTTC. The chain recombines TRBV30 with TRBJ2-1, with no clear D. V lost 0 bases to trimming and J lost 9 bases, with 9 bases between them. The germline CDR1 and CDR2 sequences are GTSNPN and SVGIG (reference sequence). This CDR3 has 12 residues.

V usage is TRBV11-1 and J usage is TRBJ1-1; D possibly corresponds to TRBD1 (5 bases). Germline V gives CDR1 SGHAT, CDR2 FQDESV (reference sequence). The germline V and J ends were trimmed by 3 bases and 1 base, with 12 bases remaining between them. The CDR3 spans 15 residues. CDR3 sequence reads: CASSFAGLANTEAFF. In nucleotides, the CDR3 is TGTGCCAGCAGCTTCGCGGGACTAGCGAACACTGAAGCTTTCTTT.

V gene TRBV2 combines with J gene TRBJ2-7, with TRBD1 matching 11 bases. From germline, CDR1 is SNHLY and CDR2 FYNNEI. The V gene end was trimmed by 6 bases and the J gene end by 6 bases; junction bases not matched to a gene: 7. The CDR3 has 14 amino acids. CDR3 amino acids: CASREGQGVIEQYF. CDR3 nucleotide sequence: TGTGCCAGCAGGGAGGGACAGGGGGTAATCGAGCAGTACTTC.

The rearrangement joins TRBV25-1 to TRBJ1-4; 8 positions match TRBD1. This CDR3 comprises 15 residues. Trimming took 4 bases from V and 7 from J; bases not matched to a gene: 8. CDR1 is MGHDK and CDR2 is SYGVNS in the germline V gene. The CDR3 here is CASSGMDRVLEKLFF. As DNA, the CDR3 is TGTGCCAGCAGTGGAATGGACAGGGTGCTTGAAAAACTGTTTTTT.

The chain combines TRBV7-8 with TRBJ2-5, with a tentative D call TRBD1 (5 bases). The V gene's germline CDR1 is SGHVS and CDR2 FQNEAQ. Trimming left V 2 bases short and J 1 base short, with 17 bases between. CDR3 length: 17 amino acids. CDR3 sequence: CASSLWWASTVQETQYF. CDR3 DNA: TGTGCCAGCAGCTTATGGTGGGCCTCGACAGTCCAAGAGACCCAGTACTTC.

The V call is TRBV9, the J call TRBJ2-7; D may be TRBD2 (6 bases). This CDR3 comprises 12 residues. Trimming stripped 4 bases from V and 5 bases from J, with 10 bases between. CDR1 and CDR2 from the germline V gene are SGDLS and YYNGEE. CDR3 DNA: TGTGCCAGCAGCCCGTCGGGGGACGAGCAGTACTTC. This sequence encodes CASSPSGDEQYF.

The gene calls are TRBV5-5 and TRBJ2-3; 12 nucleotides align to TRBD2. The germline V gene has CDR1 SGHKS and CDR2 YYEKEE (reference sequence). V gave up 1 base and J gave up 0 bases; unmatched junction bases: 6. There are 18 residues in the CDR3. CDR3 in amino acids: CASSLRLAGVTSTDTQYF. The CDR3 DNA reads as TGTGCCAGCAGCTTGAGACTAGCGGGGGTTACTAGCACAGATACGCAGTATTTT.

This rearrangement joins TRBV19 to TRBJ1-2; 12 positions match TRBD1. Germline values: CDR1 LNHDA, CDR2 SQIVND (reference sequence). V shed 10 bases and J 8 bases; nucleotides not matched to a gene: 17. There are 16 residues in the CDR3. The CDR3 loop is CATTVSREGTGGGYTF. CDR3 nucleotides: TGTGCCACCACAGTATCCAGAGAGGGGACAGGGGGCGGCTACACCTTC.

The chain has TRBV18 and TRBJ1-2; D is possibly TRBD1 (5 bases). Germline CDR1 KGHSH, CDR2 LQKENI. The CDR3 is 13 residues long. The V gene lost 3 bases and the J gene lost 1 base, with 6 bases spanning the gap. The CDR3, as DNA: TGTGCCAGCTCACCCCAGGGTAACTATGGCTACACCTTC. Translation: CASSPQGNYGYTF.

The rearrangement joins TRBV28 to TRBJ1-2; no firm D call. This CDR3 contains 11 residues. The germline V gene encodes CDR1 MDHEN and CDR2 SYDVKM. V was clipped by 5 bases and J by 4 bases, with 5 bases between them. DNA of the CDR3: TGTGCCAGCAGTAATCGCTATGGCTACACCTTC. Translation gives CASSNRYGYTF.